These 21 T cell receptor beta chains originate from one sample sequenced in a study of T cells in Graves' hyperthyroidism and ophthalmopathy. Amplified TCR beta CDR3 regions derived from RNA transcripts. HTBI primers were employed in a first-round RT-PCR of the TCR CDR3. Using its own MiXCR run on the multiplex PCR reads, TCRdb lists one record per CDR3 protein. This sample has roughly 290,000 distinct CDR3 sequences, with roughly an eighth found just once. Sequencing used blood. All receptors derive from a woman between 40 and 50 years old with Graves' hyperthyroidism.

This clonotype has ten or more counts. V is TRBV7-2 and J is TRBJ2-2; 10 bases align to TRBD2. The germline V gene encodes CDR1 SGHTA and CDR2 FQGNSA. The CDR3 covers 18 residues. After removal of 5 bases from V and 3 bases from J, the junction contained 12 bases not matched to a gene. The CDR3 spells CASSLDTSGVADTGELFF. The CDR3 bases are TGTGCCAGCAGCCTAGATACTAGCGGGGTTGCGGACACCGGGGAGCTGTTTTTT.

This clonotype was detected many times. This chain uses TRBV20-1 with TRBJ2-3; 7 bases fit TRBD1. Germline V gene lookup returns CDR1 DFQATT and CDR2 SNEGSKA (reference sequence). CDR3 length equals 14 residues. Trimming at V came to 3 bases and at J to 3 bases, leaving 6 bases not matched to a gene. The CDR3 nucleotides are TGCAGTGCTAGGGACCCCAGGGGGACAGATACGCAGTATTTT. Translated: CSARDPRGTDTQYF.

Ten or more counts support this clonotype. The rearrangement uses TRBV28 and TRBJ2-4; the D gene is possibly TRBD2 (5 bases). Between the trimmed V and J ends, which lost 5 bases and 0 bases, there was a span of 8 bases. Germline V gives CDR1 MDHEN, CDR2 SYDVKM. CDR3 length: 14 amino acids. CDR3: CASSTRTAKNIQYF. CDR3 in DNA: TGTGCCAGCAGTACTAGGACAGCCAAAAACATTCAGTACTTC. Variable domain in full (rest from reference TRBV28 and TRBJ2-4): DVKVTQSSRYLVKRTGEKVFLECVQDMDHENMFWYRQDPGLGLRLIYFSYDVKMKEKGDIPEGYSVSREKKERFSLILESASTNQTSMYLCASSTRTAKNIQYFGAGTRLSVL.

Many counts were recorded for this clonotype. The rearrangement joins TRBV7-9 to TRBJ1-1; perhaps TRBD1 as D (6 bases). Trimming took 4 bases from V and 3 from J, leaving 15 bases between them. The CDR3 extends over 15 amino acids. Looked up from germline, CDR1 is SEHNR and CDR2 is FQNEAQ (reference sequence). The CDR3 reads CASSSMGGPDTEAFF. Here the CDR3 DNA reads TGTGCCAGCAGCTCAATGGGGGGGCCCGACACTGAAGCTTTCTTT.

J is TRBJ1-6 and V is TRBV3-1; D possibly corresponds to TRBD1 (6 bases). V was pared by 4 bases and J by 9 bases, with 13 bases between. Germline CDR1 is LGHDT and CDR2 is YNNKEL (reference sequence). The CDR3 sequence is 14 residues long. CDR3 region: CASSLGTRSSPLHF. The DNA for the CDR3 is TGTGCCAGCAGCCTCGGGACACGGAGTTCACCCCTCCACTTT.

CDR3 in amino acids: CASSITGTGWNGYTF. The CDR3 DNA follows: TGTGCCAGCAGTATTACCGGGACAGGGTGGAATGGCTACACCTTC. This chain uses TRBV2 with TRBJ1-2; 9 nucleotides agree with TRBD1. The CDR3 contains 15 residues. From germline, CDR1 is SNHLY and CDR2 FYNNEI. Trimming at V came to 5 bases and at J to 6 bases, leaving 10 bases not matched to a gene.

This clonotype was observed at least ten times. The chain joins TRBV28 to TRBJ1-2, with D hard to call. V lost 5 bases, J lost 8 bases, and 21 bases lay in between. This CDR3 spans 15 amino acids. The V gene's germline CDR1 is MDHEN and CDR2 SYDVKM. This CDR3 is CASSLLEVAAGGYTF. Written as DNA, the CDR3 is TGTGCCAGCAGTCTCTTGGAAGTGGCAGCGGGGGGCTACACCTTC.

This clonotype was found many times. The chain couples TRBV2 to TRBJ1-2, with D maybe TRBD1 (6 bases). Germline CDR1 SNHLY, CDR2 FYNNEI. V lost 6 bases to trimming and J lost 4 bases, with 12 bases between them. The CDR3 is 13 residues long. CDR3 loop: CASRTGSGYGYTF. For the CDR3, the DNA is TGTGCCAGCAGAACAGGGAGCGGCTATGGCTACACCTTC. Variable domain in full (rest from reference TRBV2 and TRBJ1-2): EPEVTQTPSHQVTQMGQEVILRCVPISNHLYFYWYRQILGQKVEFLVSFYNNEISEKSEIFDDQFSVERPDGSNFTLKIRSTKLEDSAMYFCASRTGSGYGYTFGSGTRLTVV.

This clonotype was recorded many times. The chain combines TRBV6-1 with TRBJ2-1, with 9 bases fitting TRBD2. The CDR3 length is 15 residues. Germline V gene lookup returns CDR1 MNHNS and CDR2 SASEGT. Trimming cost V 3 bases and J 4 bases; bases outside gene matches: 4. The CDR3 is CASSDTSGGYNEQFF. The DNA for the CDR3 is TGTGCCAGCAGTGACACAAGCGGGGGGTACAATGAGCAGTTCTTC.

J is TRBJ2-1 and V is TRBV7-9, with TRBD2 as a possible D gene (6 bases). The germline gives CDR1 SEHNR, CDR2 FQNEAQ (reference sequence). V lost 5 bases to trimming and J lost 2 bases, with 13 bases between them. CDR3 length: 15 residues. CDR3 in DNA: TGTGCCAGCAGCCCAGGCCGACTAGCCTACAATGAGCAGTTCTTC. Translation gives CASSPGRLAYNEQFF. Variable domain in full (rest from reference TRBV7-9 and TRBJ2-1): DTGVSQNPRHKITKRGQNVTFRCDPISEHNRLYWYRQTLGQGPEFLTYFQNEAQLEKSRLLSDRFSAERPKGSFSTLEIQRTEQGDSAMYLCASSPGRLAYNEQFFGPGTRLTVL.

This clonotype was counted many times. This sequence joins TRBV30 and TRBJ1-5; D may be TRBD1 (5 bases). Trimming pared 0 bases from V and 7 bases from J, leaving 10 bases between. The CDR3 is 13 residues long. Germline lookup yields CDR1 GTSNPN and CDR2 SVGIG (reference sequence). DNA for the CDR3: TGTGCCTGGAGTGTACAGGATAGACAGCCCCAGCATTTT. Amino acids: CAWSVQDRQPQHF.

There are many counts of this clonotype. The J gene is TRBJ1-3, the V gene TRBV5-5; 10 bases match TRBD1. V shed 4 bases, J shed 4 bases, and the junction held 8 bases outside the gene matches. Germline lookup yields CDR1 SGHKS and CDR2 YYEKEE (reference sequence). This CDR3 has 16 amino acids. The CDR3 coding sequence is TGTGCCAGCAGCGCCCGGGACAGGGGAATCGGAAACACCATATATTTT. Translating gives CASSARDRGIGNTIYF.

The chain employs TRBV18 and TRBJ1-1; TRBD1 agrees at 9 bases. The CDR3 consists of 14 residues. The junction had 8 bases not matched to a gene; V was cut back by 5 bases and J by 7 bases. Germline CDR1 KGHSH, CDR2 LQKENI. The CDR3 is CASSTTGGDGEAFF. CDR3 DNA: TGTGCCAGCTCAACTACAGGGGGCGATGGTGAAGCTTTCTTT.

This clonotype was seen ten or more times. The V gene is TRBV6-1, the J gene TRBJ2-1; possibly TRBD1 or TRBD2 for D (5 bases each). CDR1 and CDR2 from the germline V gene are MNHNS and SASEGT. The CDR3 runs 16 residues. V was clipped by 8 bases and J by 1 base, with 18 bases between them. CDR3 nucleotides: TGTGCCAGCGGCCCGGGACGGCCTGGGTCCTACAATGAGCAGTTCTTC. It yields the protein CASGPGRPGSYNEQFF.

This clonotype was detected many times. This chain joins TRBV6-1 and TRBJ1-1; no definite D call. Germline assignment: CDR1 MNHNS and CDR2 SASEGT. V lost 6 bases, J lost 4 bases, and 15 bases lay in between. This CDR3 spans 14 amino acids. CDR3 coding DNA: TGTGCCAGCAGCTTTACGTACAGAGCCACTGAAGCTTTCTTT. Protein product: CASSFTYRATEAFF.

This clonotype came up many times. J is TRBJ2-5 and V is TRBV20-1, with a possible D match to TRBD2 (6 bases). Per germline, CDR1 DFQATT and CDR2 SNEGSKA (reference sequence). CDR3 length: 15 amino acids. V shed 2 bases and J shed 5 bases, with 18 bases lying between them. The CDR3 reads CSARMGGARYETQYF. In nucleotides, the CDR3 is TGCAGTGCTAGAATGGGGGGAGCACGATACGAGACCCAGTACTTC.

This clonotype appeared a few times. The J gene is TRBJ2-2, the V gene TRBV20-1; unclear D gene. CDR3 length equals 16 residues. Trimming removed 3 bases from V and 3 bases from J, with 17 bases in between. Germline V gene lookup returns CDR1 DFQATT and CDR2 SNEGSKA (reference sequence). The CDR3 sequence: CSASKIGHSDTGELFF. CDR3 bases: TGCAGTGCTAGCAAGATAGGGCACTCAGACACCGGGGAGCTGTTTTTT.

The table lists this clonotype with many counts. The CDR3 loop reads CASSPSGLEYEQYF. The DNA of the CDR3 is TGTGCCAGCTCACCCTCCGGACTGGAGTACGAGCAGTACTTC. The V call is TRBV18, the J call TRBJ2-7; D perhaps matches TRBD2 (5 bases). Per germline, CDR1 KGHSH and CDR2 LQKENI. This CDR3 is 14 amino acids long. V was cut by 3 bases and J by 4 bases, with 13 bases left in between.

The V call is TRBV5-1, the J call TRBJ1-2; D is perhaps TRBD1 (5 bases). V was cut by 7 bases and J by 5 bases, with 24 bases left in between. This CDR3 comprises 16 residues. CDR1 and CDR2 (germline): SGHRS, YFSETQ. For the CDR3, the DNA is TGCGCCAGCTCCGACAGTCGGGCAGGGCGTCGGTATGGCTACACCTTC. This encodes CASSDSRAGRRYGYTF.

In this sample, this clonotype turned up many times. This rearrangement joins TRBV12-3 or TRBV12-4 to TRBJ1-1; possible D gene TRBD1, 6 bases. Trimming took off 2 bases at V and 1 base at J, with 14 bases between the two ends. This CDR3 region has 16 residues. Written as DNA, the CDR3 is TGTGCCAGCAGTTTAAGGGCAGGGGCTGGGAACACTGAAGCTTTCTTT. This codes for CASSLRAGAGNTEAFF.

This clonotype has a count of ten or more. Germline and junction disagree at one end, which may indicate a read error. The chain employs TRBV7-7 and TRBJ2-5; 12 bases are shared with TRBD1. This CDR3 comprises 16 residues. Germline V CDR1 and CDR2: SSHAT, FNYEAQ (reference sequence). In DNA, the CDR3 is TGTGCTAGCAGCTTAGGGACAGGGGGCGCAGGAGAGACCCAGTACTTC. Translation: CASSLGTGGAGETQYF.